This T cell receptor (beta chain) came from a study of CD8 T cells in Susac syndrome. Random hexamers were used to reverse transcribe the RNA input (about 0.45 to 1 ug). TCRdb reprocessed the immunoSEQ multiplex PCR reads via MiXCR and lists one record per CDR3 protein. Of about 210,000 distinct CDR3 sequences listed, roughly 94% are singletons. The CDR3 runs 14 residues. CDR1 is GTSNPN and CDR2 is SVGIG in the germline V gene (reference sequence). The trim removed 5 bases at V and 5 bases at J, leaving 8 bases unmatched. The gene calls are TRBV30 and TRBJ1-2; 10 nucleotides align to TRBD1. Sequencing input: CD4+ T cells from PBMCs. This TCR derives from a human donor with multiple sclerosis. This chain's CDR3 is CAWRQGARWYGYTF. DNA of the CDR3: TGTGCCTGGCGACAGGGGGCGAGATGGTATGGCTACACCTTC. The variable domain in full, with the rest retrieved from reference TRBV30 and TRBJ1-2, is SQTIHQWPATLVQPVGSPLSLECTVEGTSNPNLYWYRQAAGRGLQLLFYSVGIGQISSEVPQNLSASRPQDRQFILSSKKLLLSDSGFYLCAWRQGARWYGYTFGSGTRLTVV.